The clone carrying this TCR beta chain was seen many times. The target antigen is unknown. Breast cancer patients provided tissue from their axillary draining lymph nodes. These data come from a study of breast tumors, draining lymph nodes, adjacent tissues. The trim removed 4 bases at V and 3 bases at J, leaving 3 bases unmatched. CDR1 SGHTS and CDR2 YDEGEE come from the germline V gene. The length of the CDR3 is 13 residues. TCRdb analysed the multiplex PCR reads with MiXCR anew, one entry per CDR3 protein. The sample contains over 150,000 distinct CDR3 sequences, 31% of which appear only once. Study observations and caveats: Tumors had less TCR diversity than lymph nodes, more than nontumor tissue.

This rearrangement joins TRBV5-8 to TRBJ2-7; 8 bases are shared with TRBD1. Material for sequencing was axillary lymph node tissue. This TCR derives from a female donor with breast cancer. Some clones in this sample may be carry-over from other donors' samples. The CDR3 sequence: CASSQGANYEQYF. The CDR3 coding sequence is TGTGCCAGCAGCCAGGGGGCTAACTACGAGCAGTACTTC.